The T cell receptor (beta chain) under discussion was sequenced for a study of T cell responses to AZD1222 COVID-19 vaccine. About the study: Whether given at about 4 or about 12 weeks, second doses were pooled. The study, taken as a whole, reports: Clonal diversity was possibly underestimated, and the donors were mostly white British, with more females. Regions 160-218 and 743-854 held dominance among vaccine-associated CD4 TCRs, which spanned spike. Spike-specific TCR repertoires showed rising breadth and depth after two AZD1222 doses.

V was trimmed by 1 base and J by 11 bases, leaving 15 bases between them. CDR1 is GTSNPN and CDR2 is SVGIG in the germline V gene (reference sequence). CDR3 length: 14 amino acids. Profiled with immunoSEQ multiplex PCR; TCRdb holds only in-frame clones, not every one. The sample lists approximately 88,000 clones, approximately 78% occurring once. Details on this clone: Antigen: not known.

Material: peripheral blood, obtained on day 0 of AZD1222 vaccination. The V call is TRBV30, the J call TRBJ1-6, with no clear D. This clonotype was sampled from an adult in good health. The CDR3 sequence is CAWSEGLRFTPLHF. The CDR3 DNA is TGTGCCTGGAGTGAAGGCCTCAGATTCACACCCCTCCACTTT.